A selection of T cell receptor beta chains follows, all from one sample in a study of blood T cell repertoires in COVID-19. Assay used: immunoSEQ multiplex PCR; TCRdb lists only in-frame clones, some missing. This sample has 250,000 to 350,000 clones; 70% to 90% occur once, and the top ten carry about 5.4%. What was sequenced was PBMCs or T cells enriched from blood (not recorded which). The origin of the receptors is a woman aged 25 to 45 who had recovered from COVID-19. CDR3s leave out the opening cysteine and the closing phenylalanine or tryptophan. The order of the fields is CDR3 protein, J gene, V gene.

CDR3aa: ASSIRGNTEAF
j_gene: TRBJ1-1
v_gene: TRBV19

CDR3aa: ASTTRYTEAF
j_gene: TRBJ1-1
v_gene: TRBV11-2

CDR3aa: ASSDLPEGYT
j_gene: TRBJ1-2
v_gene: TRBV25-1

CDR3aa: ASSLSPGQTNTEAF
j_gene: TRBJ1-1
v_gene: TRBV27

CDR3aa: ASSATTGGTEAF
j_gene: TRBJ1-1
v_gene: TRBV3-1/TRBV3-2

CDR3aa: ASSYPLYPGQLMNTEAF
j_gene: TRBJ1-1
v_gene: TRBV6-2/TRBV6-3

CDR3aa: ASSFSGTYPKNIQY
j_gene: TRBJ2-4
v_gene: TRBV4-1

CDR3aa: SVGPRRGEGEAF
j_gene: TRBJ1-1
v_gene: TRBV29-1

CDR3aa: ASSYSDHGRGYT
j_gene: TRBJ1-2
v_gene: TRBV6-2/TRBV6-3

CDR3aa: ASGLAWTVNTEAF
j_gene: TRBJ1-1
v_gene: TRBV12-5

CDR3aa: ASSLGGQGHYGYT
j_gene: TRBJ1-2
v_gene: TRBV13

CDR3aa: ASSGTGATEAF
j_gene: TRBJ1-1
v_gene: TRBV7-9

CDR3aa: ASSLHIPLQPSMNTEAF
j_gene: TRBJ1-1
v_gene: TRBV5-1

CDR3aa: ASSVEQGSEAF
j_gene: TRBJ1-1
v_gene: TRBV9

CDR3aa: ATSRATGGEQY
j_gene: TRBJ2-7
v_gene: TRBV15

CDR3aa: ASSPHRGRGANVLT
j_gene: TRBJ2-6
v_gene: TRBV28

CDR3aa: SASYRTNYGYT
j_gene: TRBJ1-2
v_gene: TRBV20-1

CDR3aa: ASMARNYGYT
j_gene: TRBJ1-2
v_gene: TRBV19

CDR3aa: ASSPRLGPGGEKLF
j_gene: TRBJ1-4
v_gene: TRBV7-9

CDR3aa: ASSPLARGTDNSPLH
j_gene: TRBJ1-6
v_gene: TRBV18

CDR3aa: ASSQDLPGNQETQY
j_gene: TRBJ2-5
v_gene: TRBV4-2

CDR3aa: ASSSGVWATDTQY
j_gene: TRBJ2-3
v_gene: TRBV27

CDR3aa: ASSLFSGAYNEQF
j_gene: TRBJ2-1
v_gene: TRBV5-5

CDR3aa: ASSLGEDYGYT
j_gene: TRBJ1-2
v_gene: TRBV5-1

CDR3aa: ASSPSGGDYEQY
j_gene: TRBJ2-7
v_gene: TRBV5-1

CDR3aa: AISAMERGLYEQY
j_gene: TRBJ2-7
v_gene: TRBV10-3